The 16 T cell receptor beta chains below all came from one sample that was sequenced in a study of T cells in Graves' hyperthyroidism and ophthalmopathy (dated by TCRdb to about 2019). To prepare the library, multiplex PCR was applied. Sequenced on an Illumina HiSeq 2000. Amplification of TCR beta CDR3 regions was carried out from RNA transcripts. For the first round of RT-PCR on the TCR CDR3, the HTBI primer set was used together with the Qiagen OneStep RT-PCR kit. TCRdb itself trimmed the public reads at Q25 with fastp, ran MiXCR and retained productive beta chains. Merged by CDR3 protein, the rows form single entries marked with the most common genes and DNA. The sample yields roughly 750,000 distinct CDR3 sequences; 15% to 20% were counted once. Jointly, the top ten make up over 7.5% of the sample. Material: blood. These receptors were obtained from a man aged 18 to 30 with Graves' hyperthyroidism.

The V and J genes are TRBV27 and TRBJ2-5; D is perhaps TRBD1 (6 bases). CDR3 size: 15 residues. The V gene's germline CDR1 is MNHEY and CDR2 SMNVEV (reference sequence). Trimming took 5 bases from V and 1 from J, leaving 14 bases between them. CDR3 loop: CASSRLQGPQETQYF. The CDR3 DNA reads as TGTGCCAGCAGTCGGTTGCAGGGGCCCCAAGAGACCCAGTACTTC.

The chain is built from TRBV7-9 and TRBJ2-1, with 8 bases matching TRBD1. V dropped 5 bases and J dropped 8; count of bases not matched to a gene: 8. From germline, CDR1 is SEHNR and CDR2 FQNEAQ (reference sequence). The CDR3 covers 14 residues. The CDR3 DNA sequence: TGTGCCAGCAGCCTCGACAGGGGCGCCTATGAGCAGTTCTTC. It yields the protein CASSLDRGAYEQFF.

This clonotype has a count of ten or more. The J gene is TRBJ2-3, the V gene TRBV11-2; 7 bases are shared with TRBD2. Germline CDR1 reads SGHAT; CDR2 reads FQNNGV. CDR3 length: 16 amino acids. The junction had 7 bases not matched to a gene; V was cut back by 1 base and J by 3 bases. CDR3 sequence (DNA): TGTGCCAGCAGCTTAGTAGGCGGGAGAACAACAGATACGCAGTATTTT. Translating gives CASSLVGGRTTDTQYF.

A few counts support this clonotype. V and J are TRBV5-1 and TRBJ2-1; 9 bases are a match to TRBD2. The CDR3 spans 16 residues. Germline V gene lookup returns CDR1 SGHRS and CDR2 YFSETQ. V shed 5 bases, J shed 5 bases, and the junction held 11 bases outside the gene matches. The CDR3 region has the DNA TGCGCCAGCAGACCCAATCTAGCGGGACTCAACAATGAGCAGTTCTTC. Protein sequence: CASRPNLAGLNNEQFF.

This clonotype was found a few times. The CDR3 spells CSARGLLRTSGSTYEQYF. The CDR3 DNA follows: TGCAGTGCTAGAGGACTTCTCCGGACTAGCGGAAGTACCTACGAGCAGTACTTC. This sequence joins TRBV20-1 and TRBJ2-7, with 10 bases aligning to TRBD2. Germline loops: CDR1 DFQATT, CDR2 SNEGSKA (reference sequence). This CDR3 is 18 amino acids long. V was clipped by 1 base and J by 2 bases; unmatched bases: 14.

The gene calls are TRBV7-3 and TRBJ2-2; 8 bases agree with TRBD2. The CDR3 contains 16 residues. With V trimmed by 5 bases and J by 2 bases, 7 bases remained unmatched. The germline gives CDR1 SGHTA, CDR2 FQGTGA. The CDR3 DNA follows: TGTGCCAGCAGCACGGGAGCGGGAGTTAACACCGGGGAGCTGTTTTTT. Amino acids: CASSTGAGVNTGELFF.

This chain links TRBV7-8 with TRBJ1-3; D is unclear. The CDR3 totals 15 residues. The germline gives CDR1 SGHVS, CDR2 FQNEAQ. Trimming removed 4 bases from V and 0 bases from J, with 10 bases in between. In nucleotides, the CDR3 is TGTGCCAGCAGCTCACCCGGTGGCTCTGGAAACACCATATATTTT. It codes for CASSSPGGSGNTIYF.

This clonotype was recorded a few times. This chain's CDR3 is CASSPLGGRATEAFF. The CDR3 nucleotides read TGTGCCAGCAGTCCCCTGGGGGGCCGGGCCACTGAAGCTTTCTTT. V gene TRBV27 combines with J gene TRBJ1-1; a possible D gene is TRBD1 (6 bases). CDR1 MNHEY and CDR2 SMNVEV come from the germline V gene (reference sequence). The CDR3 is 15 amino acids. V was cut by 5 bases and J by 4 bases, with 17 bases left in between.

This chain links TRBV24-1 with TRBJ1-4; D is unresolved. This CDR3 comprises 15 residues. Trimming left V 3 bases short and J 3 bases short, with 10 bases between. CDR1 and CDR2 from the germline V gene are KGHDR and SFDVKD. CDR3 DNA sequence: TGTGCCACCAGTGATCCCACAGATTCTAATGAAAAACTGTTTTTT. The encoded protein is CATSDPTDSNEKLFF.

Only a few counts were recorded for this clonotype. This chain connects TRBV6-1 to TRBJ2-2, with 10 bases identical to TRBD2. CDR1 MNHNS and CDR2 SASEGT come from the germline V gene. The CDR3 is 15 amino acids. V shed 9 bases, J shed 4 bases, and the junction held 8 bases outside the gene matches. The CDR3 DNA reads TGTGCCAGTCTTTCTAGCGGGAGAGGCACCGGGGAGCTGTTTTTT. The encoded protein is CASLSSGRGTGELFF.

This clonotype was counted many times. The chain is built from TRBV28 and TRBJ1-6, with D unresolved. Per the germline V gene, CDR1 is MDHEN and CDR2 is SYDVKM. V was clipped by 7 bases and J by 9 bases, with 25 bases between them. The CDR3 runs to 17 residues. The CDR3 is CASTYPGGSGRGSPLHF. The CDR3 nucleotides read TGTGCCAGCACCTACCCTGGAGGTTCCGGTCGTGGTTCACCCCTCCACTTT.

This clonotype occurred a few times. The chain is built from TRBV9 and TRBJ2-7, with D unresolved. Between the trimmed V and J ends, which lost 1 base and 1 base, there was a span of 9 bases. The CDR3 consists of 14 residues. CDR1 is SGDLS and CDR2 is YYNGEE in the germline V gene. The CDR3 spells CASSVSAESYEQYF. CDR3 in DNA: TGTGCCAGCAGCGTAAGCGCCGAGTCCTACGAGCAGTACTTC.

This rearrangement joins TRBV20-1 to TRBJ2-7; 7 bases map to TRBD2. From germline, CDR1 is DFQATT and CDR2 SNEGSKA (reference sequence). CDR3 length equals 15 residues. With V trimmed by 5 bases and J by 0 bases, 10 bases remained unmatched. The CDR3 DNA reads TGCAGTGCTCCCCCTAGAGAGCGGGACTCCTACGAGCAGTACTTC. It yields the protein CSAPPRERDSYEQYF.

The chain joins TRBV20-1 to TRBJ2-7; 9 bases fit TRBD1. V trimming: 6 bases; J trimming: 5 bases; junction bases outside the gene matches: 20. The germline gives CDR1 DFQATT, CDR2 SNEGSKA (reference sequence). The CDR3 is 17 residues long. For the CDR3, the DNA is TGCAGTGCGAGTCGGGACACAGGGGGCGCGGGTAGACACGAGCAGTACTTC. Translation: CSASRDTGGAGRHEQYF.

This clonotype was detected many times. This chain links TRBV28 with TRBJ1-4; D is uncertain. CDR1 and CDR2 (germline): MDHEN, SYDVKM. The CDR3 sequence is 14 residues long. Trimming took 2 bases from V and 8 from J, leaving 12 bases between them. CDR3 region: CASSLPGSWEKLFF. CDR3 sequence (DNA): TGTGCCAGCAGTTTACCGGGATCATGGGAAAAACTGTTTTTT. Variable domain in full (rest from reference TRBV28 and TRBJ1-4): DVKVTQSSRYLVKRTGEKVFLECVQDMDHENMFWYRQDPGLGLRLIYFSYDVKMKEKGDIPEGYSVSREKKERFSLILESASTNQTSMYLCASSLPGSWEKLFFGSGTQLSVL.

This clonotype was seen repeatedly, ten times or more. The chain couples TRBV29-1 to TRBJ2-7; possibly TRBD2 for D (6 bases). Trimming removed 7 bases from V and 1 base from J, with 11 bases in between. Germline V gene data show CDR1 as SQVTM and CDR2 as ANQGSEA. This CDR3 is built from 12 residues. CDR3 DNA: TGCAGCGGGGGGGACTTTTCCTACGAGCAGTACTTC. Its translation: CSGGDFSYEQYF.